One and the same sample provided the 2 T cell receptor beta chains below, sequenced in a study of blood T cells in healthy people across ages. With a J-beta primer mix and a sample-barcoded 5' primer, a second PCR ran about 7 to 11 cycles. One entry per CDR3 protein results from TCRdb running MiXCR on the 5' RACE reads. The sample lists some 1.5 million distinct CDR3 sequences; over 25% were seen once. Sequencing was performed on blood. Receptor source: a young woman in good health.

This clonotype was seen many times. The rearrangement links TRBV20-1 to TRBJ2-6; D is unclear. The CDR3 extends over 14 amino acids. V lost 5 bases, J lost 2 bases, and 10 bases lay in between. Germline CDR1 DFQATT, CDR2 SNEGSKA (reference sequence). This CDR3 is CSAPSFPGANVLTF. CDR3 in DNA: TGCAGTGCTCCCTCATTCCCTGGGGCCAACGTCCTGACTTTC.

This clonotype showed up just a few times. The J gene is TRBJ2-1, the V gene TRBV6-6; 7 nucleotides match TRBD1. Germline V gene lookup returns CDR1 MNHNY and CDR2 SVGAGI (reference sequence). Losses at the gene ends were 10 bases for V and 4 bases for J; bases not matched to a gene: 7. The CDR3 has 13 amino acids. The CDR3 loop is CATRDRTYNEQFF. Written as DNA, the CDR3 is TGTGCCACCCGGGACAGAACTTACAATGAGCAGTTCTTC.